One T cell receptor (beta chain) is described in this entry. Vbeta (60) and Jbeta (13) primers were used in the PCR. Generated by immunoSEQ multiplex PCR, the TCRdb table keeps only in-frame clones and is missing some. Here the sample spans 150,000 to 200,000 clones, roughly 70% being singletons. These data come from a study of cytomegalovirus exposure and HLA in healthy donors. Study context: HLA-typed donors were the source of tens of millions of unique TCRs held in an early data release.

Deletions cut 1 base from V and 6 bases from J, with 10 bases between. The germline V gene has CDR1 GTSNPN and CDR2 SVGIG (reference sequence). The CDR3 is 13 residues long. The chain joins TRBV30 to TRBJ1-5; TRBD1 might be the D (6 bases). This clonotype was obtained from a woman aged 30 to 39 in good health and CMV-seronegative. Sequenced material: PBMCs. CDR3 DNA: TGTGCCTGGAGTGCGGGGGGCAGTCAGCCCCAGCATTTT. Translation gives CAWSAGGSQPQHF.